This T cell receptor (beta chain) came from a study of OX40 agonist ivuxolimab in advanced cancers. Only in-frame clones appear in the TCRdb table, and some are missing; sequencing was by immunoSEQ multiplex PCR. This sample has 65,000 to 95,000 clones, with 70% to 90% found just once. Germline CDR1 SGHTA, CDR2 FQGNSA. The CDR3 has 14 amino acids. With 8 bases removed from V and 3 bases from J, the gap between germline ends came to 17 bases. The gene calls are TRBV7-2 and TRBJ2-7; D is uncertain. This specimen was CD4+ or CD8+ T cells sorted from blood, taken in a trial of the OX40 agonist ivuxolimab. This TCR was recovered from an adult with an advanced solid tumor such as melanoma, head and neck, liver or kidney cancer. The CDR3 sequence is CASRRTENHYEQYF. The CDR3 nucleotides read TGTGCCAGCCGAAGGACGGAAAATCACTACGAGCAGTACTTC.